This TCR beta chain was sequenced for a study of cytomegalovirus exposure and HLA in healthy donors. The overall study: There were approximately 81 million unique TCRs (from HLA-typed donors) in an early data release.

A few counts support this clone. Its matching antigen is unknown. Study-wide results and caveats: Researchers had no immune exposure information except CMV serostatus available. In a later analysis, across HLA loci, associated TCR counts were highest for DRB1, lowest for HLA-C. Some V segments could not be told apart, so they were left out, TRBV6-2 and TRBV6-3 among them.

The PCR had 60 Vbeta and 13 Jbeta primers. The table came from immunoSEQ multiplex PCR; TCRdb's copy has only in-frame clones and leaves some out. The table lists more than 95,000 clones, around 80% of them singletons, with 2.1% in the top ten. Unmatched junction bases numbered 7, after V lost 6 bases and J lost 7 bases. Germline lookup yields CDR1 SNHLY and CDR2 FYNNEI. There are 14 residues in the CDR3. The TCR was taken from a man in his thirties or forties in good health and CMV-seronegative. V is TRBV2 and J is TRBJ1-5, with 9 nucleotides matching TRBD1. Sequenced input: PBMCs. For the CDR3, the DNA is TGTGCCAGCAGGGTGGGGACAGGGCCCCAGCCCCAGCATTTT. It is translated as CASRVGTGPQPQHF.